These 12 T cell receptor beta chains were all obtained from the same sample, sequenced in a study of identical twins. TCRdb reprocessed the 5' RACE reads via MiXCR and lists one record per CDR3 protein. The sample yields approximately 300,000 distinct CDR3 sequences, roughly 10% seen once. These data are also associated with another study on yellow fever vaccine responses in identical twins.

Specimen: CD8+ T cells sorted from blood. Source of these receptors: a woman under 30 in good health.

This clonotype occurred many times. V and J are TRBV20-1 and TRBJ2-7; D remains ambiguous. Trimming took 3 bases from V and 1 from J, leaving 7 bases between them. The CDR3 is 12 residues long. Looked up from germline, CDR1 is DFQATT and CDR2 is SNEGSKA (reference sequence). In DNA form, the CDR3 reads TGCAGTGCTAGGGACGAATCCTACGAGCAGTACTTC. As protein: CSARDESYEQYF.

This sequence joins TRBV2 and TRBJ2-5; 9 nucleotides agree with TRBD2. The J segment lost 2 bases and the V segment lost 8 bases, leaving 9 bases of the junction unmatched. From germline, CDR1 is SNHLY and CDR2 FYNNEI. CDR3 size: 15 residues. CDR3 amino acids: CASPIFLAGQETQYF. The CDR3 DNA reads as TGTGCCAGCCCAATATTCCTAGCGGGGCAAGAGACCCAGTACTTC.

This clonotype was observed at least ten times. Here the CDR3 DNA reads TGTGCCACCAGTGATTTGCAAGGGCCTAGCGTTCCAGATACGCAGTATTTT. This sequence encodes CATSDLQGPSVPDTQYF. This chain uses TRBV24-1 with TRBJ2-3; TRBD2 is a possible D gene (6 bases). The CDR3 runs to 17 residues. V was clipped by 0 bases and J by 4 bases, with 16 bases between them. Germline values: CDR1 KGHDR, CDR2 SFDVKD.

The chain has TRBV6-1 and TRBJ2-1; D may correspond to TRBD1 or TRBD2 (5 bases each). Trimming removed 4 bases from V and 4 bases from J, with 14 bases in between. From germline, CDR1 is MNHNS and CDR2 SASEGT. This CDR3 contains 15 residues. The CDR3 coding sequence is TGTGCCAGCAGTGGGGCCGGGACCAGATACAATGAGCAGTTCTTC. This sequence encodes CASSGAGTRYNEQFF.

In DNA, the CDR3 is TGTGCCAGCAGAGAGACCGAGGGGTACTCCTACGAGCAGTACTTC. As protein: CASRETEGYSYEQYF. This rearrangement joins TRBV6-1 to TRBJ2-7; the D call may be TRBD1 or TRBD2 (5 bases each). The V end was cut by 6 bases, the J end by 0 bases, with 15 bases between. The CDR3 is 15 residues long. CDR1 MNHNS and CDR2 SASEGT come from the germline V gene.

This chain joins TRBV28 and TRBJ2-7, with 9 positions matching TRBD2. Germline lookup yields CDR1 MDHEN and CDR2 SYDVKM. CDR3 length: 16 amino acids. The J segment lost 4 bases and the V segment lost 4 bases, leaving 11 bases of the junction unmatched. DNA for the CDR3: TGTGCCAGCAGTTCGGGTCGGGGCGGGGGGGTATACGAGCAGTACTTC. Protein sequence: CASSSGRGGGVYEQYF.

This clonotype showed up just a few times. The genes are TRBV4-2 and TRBJ2-1; D gene unclear. V was shortened by 7 bases and J by 8 bases, with 12 bases between the two germline ends. Germline CDR1 is LGHNA and CDR2 is YNFKEQ. The CDR3 covers 12 residues. The CDR3 loop is CASTSGDDEQFF. The CDR3 DNA sequence: TGTGCCAGCACCTCTGGAGATGATGAGCAGTTCTTC.

This clonotype was observed a few times. The V gene is TRBV4-2, the J gene TRBJ2-7, with D possibly being TRBD2 (5 bases). Per germline, CDR1 LGHNA and CDR2 YNFKEQ. The CDR3 spans 16 residues. Trimming shortened V by 0 bases and J by 2 bases, and 14 bases separated the two germline ends. The CDR3 sequence is CASSQDRSGNPYEQYF. In DNA, the CDR3 is TGTGCCAGCAGCCAAGATCGGAGCGGCAACCCCTACGAGCAGTACTTC.

The chain couples TRBV27 to TRBJ2-1; 10 bases line up with TRBD2. The CDR3 has 16 amino acids. Looked up from germline, CDR1 is MNHEY and CDR2 is SMNVEV (reference sequence). Trimming took 5 bases from V and 5 from J; bases not matched to a gene: 9. As DNA, the CDR3 is TGTGCCAGCAGTCCAATCGGGACTAGCGTAAACAATGAGCAGTTCTTC. Encoded protein: CASSPIGTSVNNEQFF.

The V gene is TRBV7-9, the J gene TRBJ2-1; 7 bases map to TRBD2. The CDR3 has 13 amino acids. Per the germline V gene, CDR1 is SEHNR and CDR2 is FQNEAQ (reference sequence). The junction had 6 bases not matched to a gene; V was cut back by 5 bases and J by 8 bases. The CDR3 loop reads CASSPPSGHEQFF. Written as DNA, the CDR3 is TGTGCCAGCAGCCCTCCTAGCGGCCATGAGCAGTTCTTC.

This clonotype has just a few counts. The rearrangement joins TRBV4-2 to TRBJ2-7; no clear D gene. CDR1 is LGHNA, CDR2 YNFKEQ, per germline. The CDR3 is 16 residues long. V gave up 4 bases and J gave up 5 bases, with 21 bases separating them. The CDR3 loop is CASSPYYPSLSNEQYF. The CDR3, as DNA: TGTGCCAGCAGCCCGTACTATCCCTCCCTATCGAACGAGCAGTACTTC.

The rearrangement uses TRBV2 and TRBJ2-5; 9 nucleotides align to TRBD1. CDR1 and CDR2 (germline): SNHLY, FYNNEI. This CDR3 is built from 16 residues. Germline trimming cut 6 bases from V and 5 bases from J; bases unmatched to any gene: 13. The CDR3 here is CASSDGTGGVWETQYF. The CDR3, as DNA: TGTGCCAGCAGCGACGGAACAGGGGGCGTTTGGGAGACCCAGTACTTC.